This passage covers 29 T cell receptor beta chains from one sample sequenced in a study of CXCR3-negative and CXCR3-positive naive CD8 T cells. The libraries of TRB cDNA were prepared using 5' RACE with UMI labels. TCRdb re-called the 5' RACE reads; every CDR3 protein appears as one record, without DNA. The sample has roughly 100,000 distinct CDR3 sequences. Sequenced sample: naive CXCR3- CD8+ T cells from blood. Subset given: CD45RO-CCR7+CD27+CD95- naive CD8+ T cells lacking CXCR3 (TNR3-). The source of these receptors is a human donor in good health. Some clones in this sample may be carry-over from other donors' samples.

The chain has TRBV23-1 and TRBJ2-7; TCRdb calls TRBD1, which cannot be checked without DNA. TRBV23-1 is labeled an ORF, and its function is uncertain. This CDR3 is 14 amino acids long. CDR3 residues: CATRGTERTYEQYF.

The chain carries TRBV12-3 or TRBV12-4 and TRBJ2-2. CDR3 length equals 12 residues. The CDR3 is CAIWKNTGELFF.

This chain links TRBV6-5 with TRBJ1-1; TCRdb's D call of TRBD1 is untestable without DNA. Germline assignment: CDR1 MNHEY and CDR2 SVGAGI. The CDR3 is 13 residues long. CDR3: CATCSSLNTEAFF.

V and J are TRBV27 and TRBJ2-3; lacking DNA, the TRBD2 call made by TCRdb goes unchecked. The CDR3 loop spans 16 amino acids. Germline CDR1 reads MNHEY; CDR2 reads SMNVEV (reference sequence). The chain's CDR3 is CASSRGNSGGTDTQYF.

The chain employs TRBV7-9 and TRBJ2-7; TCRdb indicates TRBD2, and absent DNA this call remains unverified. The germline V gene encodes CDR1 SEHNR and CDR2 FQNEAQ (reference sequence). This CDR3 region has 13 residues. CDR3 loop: CASSGREKDEQYF. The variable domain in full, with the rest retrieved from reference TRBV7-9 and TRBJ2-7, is DTGVSQNPRHKITKRGQNVTFRCDPISEHNRLYWYRQTLGQGPEFLTYFQNEAQLEKSRLLSDRFSAERPKGSFSTLEIQRTEQGDSAMYLCASSGREKDEQYFGPGTRLTVT.

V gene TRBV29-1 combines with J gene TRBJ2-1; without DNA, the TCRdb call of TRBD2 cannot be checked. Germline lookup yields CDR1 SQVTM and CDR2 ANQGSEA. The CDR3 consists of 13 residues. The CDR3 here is CSVRAGEGNEQFF.

The CDR3 loop is CSVEGGVFNYGYTF. The V call is TRBV29-1, the J call TRBJ1-2. The CDR3 loop spans 14 amino acids. Germline V gene data show CDR1 as SQVTM and CDR2 as ANQGSEA.

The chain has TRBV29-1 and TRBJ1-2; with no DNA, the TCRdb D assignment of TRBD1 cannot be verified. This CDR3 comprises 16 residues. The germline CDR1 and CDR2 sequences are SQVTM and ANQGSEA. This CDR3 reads CSVEEDSGYTNYGYTF.

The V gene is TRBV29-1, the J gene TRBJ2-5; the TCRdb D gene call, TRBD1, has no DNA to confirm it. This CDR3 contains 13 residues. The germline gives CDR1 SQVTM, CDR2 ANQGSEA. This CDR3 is CSAGTGREETQYF.

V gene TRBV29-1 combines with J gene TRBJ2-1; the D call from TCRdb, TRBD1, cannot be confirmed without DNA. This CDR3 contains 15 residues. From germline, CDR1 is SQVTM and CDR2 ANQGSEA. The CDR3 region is CSVEAGASSYNEQFF.

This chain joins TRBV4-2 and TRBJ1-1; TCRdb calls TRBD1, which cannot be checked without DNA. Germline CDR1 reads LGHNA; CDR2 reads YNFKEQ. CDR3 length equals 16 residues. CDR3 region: CASSQYTGGPNTEAFF.

Here the CDR3 reads CASSLEGTSYNEQFF. The chain is built from TRBV11-1 and TRBJ2-1; as DNA is missing, the TRBD2 call by TCRdb cannot be tested. Germline V lookup: CDR1 SGHAT, CDR2 FQDESV (reference sequence). The CDR3 consists of 15 residues.

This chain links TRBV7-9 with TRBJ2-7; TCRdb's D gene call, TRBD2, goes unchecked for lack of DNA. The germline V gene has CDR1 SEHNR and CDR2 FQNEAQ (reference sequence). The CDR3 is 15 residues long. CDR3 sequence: CASSLYAPVSGEQYF. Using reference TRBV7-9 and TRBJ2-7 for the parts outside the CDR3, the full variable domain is DTGVSQNPRHKITKRGQNVTFRCDPISEHNRLYWYRQTLGQGPEFLTYFQNEAQLEKSRLLSDRFSAERPKGSFSTLEIQRTEQGDSAMYLCASSLYAPVSGEQYFGPGTRLTVT.

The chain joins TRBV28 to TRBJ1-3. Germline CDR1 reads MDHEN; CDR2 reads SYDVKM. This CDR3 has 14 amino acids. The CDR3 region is CACGPSSSGNTIYF.

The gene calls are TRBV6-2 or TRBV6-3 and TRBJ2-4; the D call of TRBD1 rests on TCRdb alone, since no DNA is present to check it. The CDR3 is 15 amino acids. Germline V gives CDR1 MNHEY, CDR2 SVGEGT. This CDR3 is CASSSRQGKGAFQYF.

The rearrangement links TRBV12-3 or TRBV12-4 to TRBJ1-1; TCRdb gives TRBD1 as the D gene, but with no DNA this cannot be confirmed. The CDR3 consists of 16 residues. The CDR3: CASSPPGQGLDTEAFF.

The CDR3 is CASSPTGNGYTF. The chain is built from TRBV6-5 and TRBJ1-2; TCRdb's assignment of TRBD1 cannot be checked, as there is no DNA. CDR1 is MNHEY, CDR2 SVGAGI, per germline. This CDR3 is built from 12 residues.

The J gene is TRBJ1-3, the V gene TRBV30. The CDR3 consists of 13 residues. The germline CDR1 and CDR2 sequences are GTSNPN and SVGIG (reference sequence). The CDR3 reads CAWSVGSGNTIYF.

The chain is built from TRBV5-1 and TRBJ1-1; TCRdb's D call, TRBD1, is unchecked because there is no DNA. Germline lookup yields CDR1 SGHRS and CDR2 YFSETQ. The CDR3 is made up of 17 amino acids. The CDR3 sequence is CASSLAGRDHMNTEAFF.

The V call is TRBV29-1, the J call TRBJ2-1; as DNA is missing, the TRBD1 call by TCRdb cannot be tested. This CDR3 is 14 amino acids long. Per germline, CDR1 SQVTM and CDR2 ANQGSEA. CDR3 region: CSVEWRDTYNEQFF.

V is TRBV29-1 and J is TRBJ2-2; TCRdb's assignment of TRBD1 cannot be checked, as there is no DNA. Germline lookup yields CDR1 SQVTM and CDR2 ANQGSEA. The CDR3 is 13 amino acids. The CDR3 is CSGGRENTGELFF.

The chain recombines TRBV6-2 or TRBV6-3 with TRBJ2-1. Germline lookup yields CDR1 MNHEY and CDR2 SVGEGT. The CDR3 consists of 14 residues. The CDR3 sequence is CASSYADNYNEQFF.

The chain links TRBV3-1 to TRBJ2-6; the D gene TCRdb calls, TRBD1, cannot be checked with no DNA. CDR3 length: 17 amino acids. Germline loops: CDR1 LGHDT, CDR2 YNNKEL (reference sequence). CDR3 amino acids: CASSPQDSFSGANVLTF.

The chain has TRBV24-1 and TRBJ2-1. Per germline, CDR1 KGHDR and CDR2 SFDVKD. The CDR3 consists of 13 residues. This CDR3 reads CATSDIQYNEQFF.

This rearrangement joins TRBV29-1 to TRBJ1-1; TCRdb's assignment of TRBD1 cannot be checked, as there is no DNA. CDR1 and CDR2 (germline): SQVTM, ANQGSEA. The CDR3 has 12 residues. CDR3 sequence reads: CSVLGEDTEAFF.

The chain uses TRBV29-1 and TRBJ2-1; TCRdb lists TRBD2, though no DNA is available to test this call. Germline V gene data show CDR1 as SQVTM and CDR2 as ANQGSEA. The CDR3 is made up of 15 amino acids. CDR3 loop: CSVEGGIEARPEQFF.

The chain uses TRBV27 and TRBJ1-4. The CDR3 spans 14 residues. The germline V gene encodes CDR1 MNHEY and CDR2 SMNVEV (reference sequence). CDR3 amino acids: CASSLTPVNEKLFF.

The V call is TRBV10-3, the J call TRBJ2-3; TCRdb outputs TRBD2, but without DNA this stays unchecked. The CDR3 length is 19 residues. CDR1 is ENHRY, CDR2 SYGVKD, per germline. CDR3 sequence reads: CAISVSGTSGRRDTDTQYF.

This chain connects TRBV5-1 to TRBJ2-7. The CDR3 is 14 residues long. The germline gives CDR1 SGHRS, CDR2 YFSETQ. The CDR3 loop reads CASRNWNEDYEQYF.